This record covers a single T cell receptor beta chain. No cognate antigen has been identified for it. Base qualities are not provided; no much larger clone lies one nucleotide away. The sample's time point label is to be understood as: pre-sensitization, week 0. The meaning of the sample's treatment or condition label: therapeutic diphenylcyclopropenone sensitization with weekly scalp DPC. At every patch-test visit, the blood draw took place before the patch test was put on. Patients were considered eligible if aged 18 to 70, diagnosed with alopecia and deemed suitable for DPC therapy, and patients were excluded if pregnant. Unfractionated whole blood was collected in Tempus Blood RNA tubes, and total RNA was extracted from that blood. CDR3 length: 14 amino acids, cysteine to phenylalanine. Just the 42-base CDR3 DNA is kept, in frame starting at base 1. The germline ends are 11 bases apart after V is trimmed by 2 bases and J by 6 bases. Taken from the germline V gene (reference sequence), the CDR1 and CDR2 loops are LGHDT and YNNKEL.

This sample is drawn from a study of human T cells and chemical hapten exposure (dated by TCRdb to the early 2020s). Turning to the overall study: For sensitization, 2% DPC in acetone was applied to a 2 cm by 2 cm area of upper inner arm skin. Weekly therapeutic DPC doses were additionally applied to the scalp of patients throughout the approximately 25-week study period. Patch testing was performed on the upper back with Finn chambers containing 0.01% DPC, and the patch tests were scored after 6 days according to International Contact Dermatitis Research Group standards. The patient cohort, mostly female, included alopecia areata with under or over 50% scalp involvement, alopecia totalis and alopecia universalis. Libraries were pooled for sequencing, and per-sample TCR yields varied mainly because of small differences in library volumes within the pool. In alopecia patients, the study followed how the peripheral blood TCR repertoire changed in vivo over primary and secondary sensitization to diphenylcyclopropenone (DPC), a hapten. Patient blood was sampled pre-sensitization (week 0) and at 2, 6 and about 24 weeks after DPC sensitization. Around 30 alopecia patients provided blood for TCR sequencing at one to four time points (pre-sensitization, 2, 6 and 24 weeks).

The library was built by means of RACE. This sample was sequenced with a NextSeq 500. Library preparation attached unique molecular identifiers to individual cDNA molecules for quantitative, reproducible TCR counting. For every blood RNA sample, sequencing covered both the TCR alpha and TCR beta chains. The authors processed their data as follows. A median of about 87,000 TCRs per sample was observed, with a range of about 20,000 to 750,000. V, J and CDR3 annotation of the TCR reads was performed with the Decombinator software suite. For PS versus PT1 abundance plots, all samples were subsampled to the same number of TCRs (28,000). Expanded TCRs were defined as absent before sensitization and observed at least eight times at the 2-week time point. TCRdb itself trimmed the public reads at Q25 with fastp, ran MiXCR and retained productive beta chains. A single entry per CDR3 protein holds the most common genes and DNA from its merged rows. The V and J calls follow TCRdb's processing rather than the paper's. The sample data list 150,000 to 200,000 distinct CDR3 sequences, and just under 30% of these were observed just once. The top ten constitute roughly 3% of the sample.

General findings and caveats noted by the study authors: DPC sensitization did not change the number of TCRs with a frequency above 1 in 1000, and there was no evidence of changes in global repertoire structure. Alopecia, a presumed autoimmune disease, was present in all patients, so the immune response of the patients might differ from that of healthy individuals. Significantly more large CDR3 similarity clusters were formed by expanded TCRs than by pre-sensitization or healthy control sets, consistent with antigen-driven responses. Repeated subsampling changed both the strength of the expansion versus patch-test correlation and the threshold at which that correlation became significant. Patch test score was positively correlated with the number of PT1 expanded TCRs, with significance at thresholds 8, 16 and 32 but not at 4.

The receptor comes from a woman in her twenties or thirties with alopecia areata. Some clones in this sample may be carry-over from other donors' samples. Specimen: whole blood, collected in connection with sensitization to the hapten diphenylcyclopropenone (DPC). Recombination connected TRBV3-1 to TRBJ2-1; tentative D gene TRBD1, with 6 bases matching. For the CDR3, the sequence is CASSQFTGTNEQFF. The nucleotide sequence reads TGTGCCAGCAGCCAATTCACAGGGACCAATGAGCAGTTCTTC.